These T cell receptor beta chains were read from a single sample in a study of response to subunit inactivated influenza vaccine. TCRdb analysed the RT-PCR reads with MiXCR anew, one entry per CDR3 protein. The repertoire has hundreds of thousands of distinct CDR3 sequences, about 7.6% of them found once; the top ten carry roughly 13%. The sample here was PBMCs from blood, taken roughly 24 months after vaccination. These receptors originate from a man between 50 and 69 years old who received an inactivated influenza vaccine. CDR3s include the opening cysteine and the closing phenylalanine or tryptophan. Each record gives: J gene, D gene, clone size, V gene, CDR3 DNA, CDR3 protein. The D gene is left open where the match is weak. Size is stated for part of the rows, as once, few or many counts, or as a class when the clone is expanded.

j_call: TRBJ2-2
d_call: -
clone_size: few
v_call: TRBV23-1
cdr3_nt: TGCGCCAGCAGTCAATCGGGGGAGGGACAACCGAACACCGGGGAGCTGTTTTTT
cdr3_aa: CASSQSGEGQPNTGELFF

j_call: TRBJ2-3
d_call: TRBD1
clone_size: many
v_call: TRBV5-1
cdr3_nt: TGCGCCAGCAGCTCGACAGGGGCGGAAAGCACAGATACGCAGTATTTT
cdr3_aa: CASSSTGAESTDTQYF

j_call: TRBJ2-7
d_call: -
clone_size: -
v_call: TRBV14
cdr3_nt: TGTGCCAGCAGTCCTACGCTGCGGTCCTACGAGCAGTACTTC
cdr3_aa: CASSPTLRSYEQYF

j_call: TRBJ1-5
d_call: -
clone_size: few
v_call: TRBV12-3/TRBV12-4
cdr3_nt: TGTGCCAGCAGTCGACAGACTGGGCAGCCCCAGCATTTT
cdr3_aa: CASSRQTGQPQHF

j_call: TRBJ2-2
d_call: -
clone_size: -
v_call: TRBV18
cdr3_nt: TGTGCCAGCTCACCACCGTGGCAGTACACCGGGGAGCTGTTTTTT
cdr3_aa: CASSPPWQYTGELFF

j_call: TRBJ2-2
d_call: TRBD1
clone_size: -
v_call: TRBV6-5
cdr3_nt: TGTGCCAGCAGTTACTACAGGGGAGATTCCGGGGAGCTGTTTTTT
cdr3_aa: CASSYYRGDSGELFF

j_call: TRBJ2-4
d_call: -
clone_size: few
v_call: TRBV4-3
cdr3_nt: TGCGCCAGCAGCCAGGAATCACTAGCAGTGGGGGGCATTCAGTACTTC
cdr3_aa: CASSQESLAVGGIQYF

j_call: TRBJ2-7
d_call: -
clone_size: -
v_call: TRBV5-5
cdr3_nt: TGTGCCAGCAGCCCCAGGCTCCTCTCCTACGAGCAGTACTTC
cdr3_aa: CASSPRLLSYEQYF

j_call: TRBJ1-2
d_call: -
clone_size: many
v_call: TRBV28
cdr3_nt: TGTGCCAGCAGTTCCAGCCGCCGGGAGCGGAAATATGGCTACACCTTC
cdr3_aa: CASSSSRRERKYGYTF

j_call: TRBJ1-6
d_call: TRBD1
clone_size: -
v_call: TRBV6-2/TRBV6-3
cdr3_nt: TGTGCCAGCAGGATCCCGGGACAGAGCCTCAGCCCCCTCCACTTT
cdr3_aa: CASRIPGQSLSPLHF

j_call: TRBJ2-2
d_call: -
clone_size: -
v_call: TRBV7-9
cdr3_nt: TGTGCCAGCAGCAAGGCGAAAGGGGTCTATACCGGGGAGCTGTTTTTT
cdr3_aa: CASSKAKGVYTGELFF

j_call: TRBJ1-6
d_call: TRBD1
clone_size: -
v_call: TRBV28
cdr3_nt: TGTGCCAGCACTCATGGGACAGGGCTTTTTAATTCACCCCTCCACTTT
cdr3_aa: CASTHGTGLFNSPLHF

j_call: TRBJ2-7
d_call: TRBD1
clone_size: -
v_call: TRBV20-1
cdr3_nt: TGCAGTGCTCCTGACAGGGGCGGGGTCGAGCAGTACTTC
cdr3_aa: CSAPDRGGVEQYF

j_call: TRBJ1-1
d_call: -
clone_size: many
v_call: TRBV18
cdr3_nt: TGTGCCAGCTTCGCAGGGATGAACACTGAAGCTTTCTTT
cdr3_aa: CASFAGMNTEAFF

j_call: TRBJ2-3
d_call: -
clone_size: -
v_call: TRBV7-8
cdr3_nt: TGTGCCAGCAGCTTAGCCCAAACGCAGTATTTT
cdr3_aa: CASSLAQTQYF

j_call: TRBJ2-1
d_call: -
clone_size: few
v_call: TRBV4-1
cdr3_nt: TGCGCCAGCAGCCGGCAGTGGATTCCCTACAATGAGCAGTTCTTC
cdr3_aa: CASSRQWIPYNEQFF

j_call: TRBJ1-1
d_call: -
clone_size: -
v_call: TRBV5-1
cdr3_nt: TGCGCCAGCAGCTTGGGTGGGAGGGTTTACAACACTGAAGCTTTCTTT
cdr3_aa: CASSLGGRVYNTEAFF

j_call: TRBJ1-2
d_call: -
clone_size: -
v_call: TRBV12-3/TRBV12-4
cdr3_nt: TGTGCCAGCCAGGTGGCAGGATATGGCTACACCTTC
cdr3_aa: CASQVAGYGYTF

j_call: TRBJ1-5
d_call: -
clone_size: -
v_call: TRBV12-3/TRBV12-4
cdr3_nt: TGTGCCAGCAGTTTTCGGAGCACCGACAATCAGCCCCAGCATTTT
cdr3_aa: CASSFRSTDNQPQHF

j_call: TRBJ2-3
d_call: -
clone_size: many
v_call: TRBV12-3/TRBV12-4
cdr3_nt: TGTGCCAGCAGGGAGGGACCAAGCACAGATACGCAGTATTTT
cdr3_aa: CASREGPSTDTQYF

j_call: TRBJ2-1
d_call: TRBD2
clone_size: -
v_call: TRBV7-8
cdr3_nt: TGTGCCAGCAGCTTTTTTGGTAGCGGGAGCTACAATGAGCAGTTCTTC
cdr3_aa: CASSFFGSGSYNEQFF

j_call: TRBJ2-5
d_call: -
clone_size: -
v_call: TRBV5-6
cdr3_nt: TGTGCCAGCAGCTTGGTCAGGAACCAAGAGACCCAGTACTTC
cdr3_aa: CASSLVRNQETQYF

j_call: TRBJ1-1
d_call: -
clone_size: -
v_call: TRBV18
cdr3_nt: TGTGCCAGCTCACCACCGATGGACAGAAATGAAGCTTTCTTT
cdr3_aa: CASSPPMDRNEAFF

j_call: TRBJ1-1
d_call: -
clone_size: few
v_call: TRBV28
cdr3_nt: TGTGCCAGCAGGCCGTTGGGGGGCAGGACTGAAGCTTTCTTT
cdr3_aa: CASRPLGGRTEAFF

j_call: TRBJ1-4
d_call: -
clone_size: -
v_call: TRBV20-1
cdr3_nt: TGCAGTGCTACCCCAAGGGGTATGACTAATGAAAAACTGTTTTTT
cdr3_aa: CSATPRGMTNEKLFF

j_call: TRBJ2-2
d_call: -
clone_size: few
v_call: TRBV9
cdr3_nt: TGTGCCAGCAGCGTAGCTACGGGGGCCGGGGAGCTGTTTTTT
cdr3_aa: CASSVATGAGELFF

j_call: TRBJ2-5
d_call: TRBD1
clone_size: many
v_call: TRBV7-8
cdr3_nt: TGTGCCAGCAGCATGCAACAGGGGTACCAAGAGACCCAGTACTTC
cdr3_aa: CASSMQQGYQETQYF

j_call: TRBJ2-1
d_call: -
clone_size: -
v_call: TRBV4-3
cdr3_nt: TGCGCCAGCAGCCAAGATATCGGCCCCATCTCCTACAATGAGCAGTTCTTC
cdr3_aa: CASSQDIGPISYNEQFF

j_call: TRBJ2-4
d_call: TRBD1
clone_size: -
v_call: TRBV12-3/TRBV12-4
cdr3_nt: TGTGCCAGCAGTCCGGACAGGGCTGCCAAAAACATTCAGTACTTC
cdr3_aa: CASSPDRAAKNIQYF

j_call: TRBJ2-7
d_call: TRBD1
clone_size: few
v_call: TRBV5-1
cdr3_nt: TGCGCCAGCAGCACCGGGACAGGGGATTACGAGCAGTACTTC
cdr3_aa: CASSTGTGDYEQYF

j_call: TRBJ1-4
d_call: -
clone_size: once
v_call: TRBV12-3/TRBV12-4
cdr3_nt: TGTGCCAGCACGCGAAGAGAGGATCGGTTAGGGAAACTGTTTTTT
cdr3_aa: CASTRREDRLGKLFF

j_call: TRBJ2-7
d_call: TRBD1
clone_size: -
v_call: TRBV20-1
cdr3_nt: TGCAGTTCGCCCGGACAGGGGGCTTACGAGCAGTACTTC
cdr3_aa: CSSPGQGAYEQYF

j_call: TRBJ2-2
d_call: TRBD1
clone_size: -
v_call: TRBV5-1
cdr3_nt: TGCGCCAGCAGCCCGACCGGGACAGGGCGGGCCACCGGGGAGCTGTTTTTT
cdr3_aa: CASSPTGTGRATGELFF

j_call: TRBJ2-3
d_call: -
clone_size: many
v_call: TRBV6-1
cdr3_nt: TGTGCCAGCAGTGAACTGGCAGGAACCACAGATACGCAGTATTTT
cdr3_aa: CASSELAGTTDTQYF

j_call: TRBJ2-3
d_call: TRBD2
clone_size: -
v_call: TRBV7-2
cdr3_nt: TGTGCCAGCAGCTTAGTAGCGGGGACCGCAGATACGCAGTATTTT
cdr3_aa: CASSLVAGTADTQYF

j_call: TRBJ1-5
d_call: -
clone_size: -
v_call: TRBV9
cdr3_nt: TGTGCCAGCAGCGCCACAGGGTACGGCAATCAGCCCCAGCATTTT
cdr3_aa: CASSATGYGNQPQHF

j_call: TRBJ2-3
d_call: TRBD1
clone_size: many
v_call: TRBV28
cdr3_nt: TGTGCCAGCAGTCGGGACAGGGCAACAGATACGCAGTATTTT
cdr3_aa: CASSRDRATDTQYF